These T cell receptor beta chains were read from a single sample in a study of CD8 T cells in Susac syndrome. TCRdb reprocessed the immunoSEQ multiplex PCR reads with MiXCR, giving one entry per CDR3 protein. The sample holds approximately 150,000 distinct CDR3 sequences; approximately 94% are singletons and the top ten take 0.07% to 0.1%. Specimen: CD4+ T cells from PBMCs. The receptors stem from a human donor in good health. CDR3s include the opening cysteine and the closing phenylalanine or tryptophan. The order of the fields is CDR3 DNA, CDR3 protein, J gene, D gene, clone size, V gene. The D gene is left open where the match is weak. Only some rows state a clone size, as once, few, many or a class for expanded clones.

CDR3 DNA: TGTGCCAGCTCACCTCCGAGGGCTAGCGGGAGGGTCAGACTGGACGAGCAGTACTTC; CDR3 protein: CASSPPRASGRVRLDEQYF; J gene: TRBJ2-7; D gene: TRBD2; clone size: -; V gene: TRBV18
CDR3 DNA: TGTGCCAGCAGCCAAGAAGGACTCGGGACAGGGGCAGACACCATATATTTT; CDR3 protein: CASSQEGLGTGADTIYF; J gene: TRBJ1-3; D gene: TRBD1; clone size: once; V gene: TRBV3-1
CDR3 DNA: TGCGCCAGCAGCTTGGTAAGGCTAGAGACCCAGTACTTC; CDR3 protein: CASSLVRLETQYF; J gene: TRBJ2-5; D gene: -; clone size: once; V gene: TRBV5-1
CDR3 DNA: TGTGCCAGCAGCGATATGACTAGCGGGAGCTCCTACGAGCAGTACTTC; CDR3 protein: CASSDMTSGSSYEQYF; J gene: TRBJ2-7; D gene: TRBD2; clone size: -; V gene: TRBV5-4
CDR3 DNA: TGTGCCAGCAGCTTGATAGCGGTCCAAGAGACCCAGTACTTC; CDR3 protein: CASSLIAVQETQYF; J gene: TRBJ2-5; D gene: -; clone size: -; V gene: TRBV5-4
CDR3 DNA: TGCGCCAGCAGTCAATCACGCGTTAATTCCGAAAATCAGCCCCAGCATTTT; CDR3 protein: CASSQSRVNSENQPQHF; J gene: TRBJ1-5; D gene: -; clone size: -; V gene: TRBV23-1
CDR3 DNA: TGTGCCAGCAGCACCGGTACAGGGGGCCTTTACACCTTC; CDR3 protein: CASSTGTGGLYTF; J gene: TRBJ1-2; D gene: TRBD1; clone size: -; V gene: TRBV7-2
CDR3 DNA: TGCAGTGCTAGAGATGGGGGGGCCTCCTACAATGAGCAGTTCTTC; CDR3 protein: CSARDGGASYNEQFF; J gene: TRBJ2-1; D gene: -; clone size: -; V gene: TRBV20-1
CDR3 DNA: TGCAGCGCCGCTGGGACTAGCGGAACCTACGAGCAGTACTTC; CDR3 protein: CSAAGTSGTYEQYF; J gene: TRBJ2-7; D gene: TRBD2; clone size: -; V gene: TRBV29-1
CDR3 DNA: TGCAGCGTTGAAGATTGGTTCCCTAGCGGGAGGGTGTTGAATGAGCAGTTCTTC; CDR3 protein: CSVEDWFPSGRVLNEQFF; J gene: TRBJ2-1; D gene: TRBD2; clone size: -; V gene: TRBV29-1
CDR3 DNA: TGTGCCAGCAGTGTATTGGACCCCTACGAGCAGTACTTC; CDR3 protein: CASSVLDPYEQYF; J gene: TRBJ2-7; D gene: -; clone size: once; V gene: TRBV2
CDR3 DNA: TGTGCCAGCAGTTTTTTTTGGAAGTCGACTAGCGGCTACGAGCAGTACTTC; CDR3 protein: CASSFFWKSTSGYEQYF; J gene: TRBJ2-7; D gene: TRBD2; clone size: -; V gene: TRBV28
CDR3 DNA: TGCAGTGCTAGAGTCCCAGGGGAGGGGAAGCAGTTCTTC; CDR3 protein: CSARVPGEGKQFF; J gene: TRBJ2-1; D gene: -; clone size: -; V gene: TRBV20-1
CDR3 DNA: TGTGCCAGCAGTTTAGGGAGGGGCAATGAGCAGTTCTTC; CDR3 protein: CASSLGRGNEQFF; J gene: TRBJ2-1; D gene: -; clone size: few; V gene: TRBV12-3/TRBV12-4
CDR3 DNA: TGTGCCAGCAGCTTTGGACTGGCCAGCTCCTACAATGAGCAGTTCTTC; CDR3 protein: CASSFGLASSYNEQFF; J gene: TRBJ2-1; D gene: -; clone size: -; V gene: TRBV5-4
CDR3 DNA: TGTGCCAGCAGGAGACAGGGGGCCTTCTCTGGGGCCAACGTCCTGACTTTC; CDR3 protein: CASRRQGAFSGANVLTF; J gene: TRBJ2-6; D gene: TRBD1; clone size: -; V gene: TRBV5-4
CDR3 DNA: TGTGCCAGCCGAACTAGCGGGAGGGCCGGGAGGCAAGAGACCCAGTACTTC; CDR3 protein: CASRTSGRAGRQETQYF; J gene: TRBJ2-5; D gene: TRBD2; clone size: -; V gene: TRBV11-2
CDR3 DNA: TGTGCCAGTAACAGGGGGCAAGAGCAGTTCTTC; CDR3 protein: CASNRGQEQFF; J gene: TRBJ2-1; D gene: TRBD1; clone size: -; V gene: TRBV6-2/TRBV6-3
CDR3 DNA: TGCAGTGCTAGAGATCTCGGACGGCCACGAACAAACACTGAAGCTTTCTTT; CDR3 protein: CSARDLGRPRTNTEAFF; J gene: TRBJ1-1; D gene: -; clone size: once; V gene: TRBV20-1